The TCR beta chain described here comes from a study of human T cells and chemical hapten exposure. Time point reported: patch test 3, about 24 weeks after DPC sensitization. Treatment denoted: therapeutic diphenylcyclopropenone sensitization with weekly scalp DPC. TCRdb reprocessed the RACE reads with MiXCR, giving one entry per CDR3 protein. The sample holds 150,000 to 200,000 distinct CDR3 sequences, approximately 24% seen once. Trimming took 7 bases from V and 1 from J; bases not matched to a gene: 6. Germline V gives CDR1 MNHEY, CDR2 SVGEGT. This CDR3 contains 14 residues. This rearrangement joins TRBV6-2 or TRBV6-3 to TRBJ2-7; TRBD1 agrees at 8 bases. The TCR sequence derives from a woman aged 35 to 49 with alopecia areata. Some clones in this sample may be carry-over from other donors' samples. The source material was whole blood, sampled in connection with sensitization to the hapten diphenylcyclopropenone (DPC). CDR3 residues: CASNPRQGSYEQYF. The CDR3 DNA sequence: TGTGCCAGCAACCCACGACAGGGGTCCTACGAGCAGTACTTC.